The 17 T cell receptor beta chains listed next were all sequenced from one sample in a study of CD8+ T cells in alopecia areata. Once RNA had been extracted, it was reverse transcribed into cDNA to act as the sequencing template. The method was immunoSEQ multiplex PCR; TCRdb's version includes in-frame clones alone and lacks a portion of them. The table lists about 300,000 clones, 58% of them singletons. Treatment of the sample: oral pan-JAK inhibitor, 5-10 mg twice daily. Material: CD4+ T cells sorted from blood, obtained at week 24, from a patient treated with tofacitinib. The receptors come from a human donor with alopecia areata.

CDR3 DNA sequence: TGTGCCTGGAGAAGACTAGCGGGGGTGGCTGCAGATACGCAGTATTTT. Protein: CAWRRLAGVAADTQYF. V is TRBV30 and J is TRBJ2-3; 12 bases are shared with TRBD2. The trim removed 3 bases at V and 4 bases at J, leaving 8 bases unmatched. Germline lookup yields CDR1 GTSNPN and CDR2 SVGIG (reference sequence). The CDR3 length is 16 residues.

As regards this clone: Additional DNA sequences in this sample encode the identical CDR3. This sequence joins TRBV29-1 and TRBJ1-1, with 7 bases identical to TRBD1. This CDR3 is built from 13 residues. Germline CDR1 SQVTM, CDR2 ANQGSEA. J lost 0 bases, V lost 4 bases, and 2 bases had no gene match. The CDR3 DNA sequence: TGCAGCGTTGGACAGGGATTGAACACTGAAGCTTTCTTT. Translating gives CSVGQGLNTEAFF.

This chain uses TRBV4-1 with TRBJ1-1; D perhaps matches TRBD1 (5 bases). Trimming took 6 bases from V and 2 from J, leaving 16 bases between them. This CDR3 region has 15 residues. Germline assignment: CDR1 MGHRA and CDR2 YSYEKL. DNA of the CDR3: TGCGCCAGCAGGGGGACTCCCCTCGTCAACACTGAAGCTTTCTTT. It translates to CASRGTPLVNTEAFF.

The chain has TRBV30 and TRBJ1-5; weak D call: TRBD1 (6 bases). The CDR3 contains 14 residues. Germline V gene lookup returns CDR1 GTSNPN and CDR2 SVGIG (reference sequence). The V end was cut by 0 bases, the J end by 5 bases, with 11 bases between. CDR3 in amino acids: CAWSVFGGHQPQHF. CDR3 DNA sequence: TGTGCCTGGAGTGTATTTGGGGGGCATCAGCCCCAGCATTTT.

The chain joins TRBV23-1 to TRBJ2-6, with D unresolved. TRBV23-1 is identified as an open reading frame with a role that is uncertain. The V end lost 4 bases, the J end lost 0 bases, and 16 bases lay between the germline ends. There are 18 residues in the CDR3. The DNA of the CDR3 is TGCGCCAGCAGTCTCCTTGTCGGCCGGAACTCTGGGGCCAACGTCCTGACTTTC. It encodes CASSLLVGRNSGANVLTF.

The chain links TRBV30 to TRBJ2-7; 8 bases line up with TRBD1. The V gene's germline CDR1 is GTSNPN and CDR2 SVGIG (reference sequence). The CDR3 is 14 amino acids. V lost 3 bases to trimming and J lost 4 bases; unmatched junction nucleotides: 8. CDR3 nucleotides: TGTGCCTGGAGACCCGGACAGGGAACGTACGAGCAGTACTTC. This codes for CAWRPGQGTYEQYF.

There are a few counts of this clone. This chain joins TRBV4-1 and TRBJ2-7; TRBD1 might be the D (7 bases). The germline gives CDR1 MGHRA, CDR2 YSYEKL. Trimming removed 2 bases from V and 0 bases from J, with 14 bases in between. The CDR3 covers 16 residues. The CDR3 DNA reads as TGCGCCAGCAGCCAACTTCCAGGGGGGAGCTCCTACGAGCAGTACTTC. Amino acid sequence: CASSQLPGGSSYEQYF.

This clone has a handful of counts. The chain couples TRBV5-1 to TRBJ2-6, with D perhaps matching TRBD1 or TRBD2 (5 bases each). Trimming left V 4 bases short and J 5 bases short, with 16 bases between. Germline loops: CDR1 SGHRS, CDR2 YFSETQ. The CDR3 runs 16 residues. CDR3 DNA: TGCGCCAGCAGCACGGGACCCCCTGATAGGGCCAACGTCCTGACTTTC. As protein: CASSTGPPDRANVLTF.

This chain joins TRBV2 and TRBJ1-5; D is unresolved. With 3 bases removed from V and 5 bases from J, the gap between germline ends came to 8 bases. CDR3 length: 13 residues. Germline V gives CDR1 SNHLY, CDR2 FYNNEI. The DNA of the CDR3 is TGTGCCAGCAGTGAGGTTAACGATCAGCCCCAGCATTTT. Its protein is CASSEVNDQPQHF.

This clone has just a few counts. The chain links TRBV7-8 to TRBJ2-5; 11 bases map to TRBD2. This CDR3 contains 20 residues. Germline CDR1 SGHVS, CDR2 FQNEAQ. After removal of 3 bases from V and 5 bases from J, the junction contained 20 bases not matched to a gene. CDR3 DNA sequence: TGTGCCAGCAGCTTTGGTAGCGGGGGGGCGACGTCGCCTACAAGCGAGACCCAGTACTTC. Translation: CASSFGSGGATSPTSETQYF.

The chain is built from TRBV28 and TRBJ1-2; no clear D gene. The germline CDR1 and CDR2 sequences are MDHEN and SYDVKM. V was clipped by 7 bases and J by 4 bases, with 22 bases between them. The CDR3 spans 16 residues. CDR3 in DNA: TGTGCCAGCATCCCCCGCAGACGGGAGGGCGGCTATGGCTACACCTTC. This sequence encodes CASIPRRREGGYGYTF.

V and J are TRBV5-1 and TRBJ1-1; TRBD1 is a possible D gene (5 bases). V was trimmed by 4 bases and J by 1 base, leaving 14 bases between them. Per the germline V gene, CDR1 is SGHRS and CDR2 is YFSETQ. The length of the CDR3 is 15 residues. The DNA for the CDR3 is TGCGCCAGCAGCCCTCGGGGGGGAACGAACACTGAAGCTTTCTTT. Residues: CASSPRGGTNTEAFF.

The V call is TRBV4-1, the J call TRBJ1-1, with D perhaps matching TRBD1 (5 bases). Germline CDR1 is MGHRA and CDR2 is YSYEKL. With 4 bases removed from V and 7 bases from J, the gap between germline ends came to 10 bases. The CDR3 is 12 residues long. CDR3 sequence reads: CASSPPGREAFF. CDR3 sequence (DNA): TGCGCCAGCAGCCCGCCGGGGCGTGAAGCTTTCTTT.

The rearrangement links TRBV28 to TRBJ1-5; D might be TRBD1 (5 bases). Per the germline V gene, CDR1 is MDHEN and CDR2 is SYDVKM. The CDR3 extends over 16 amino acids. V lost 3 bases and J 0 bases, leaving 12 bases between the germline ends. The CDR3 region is CASSLEGTDSNQPQHF. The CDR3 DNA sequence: TGTGCCAGCAGTTTGGAGGGGACGGATAGCAATCAGCCCCAGCATTTT.

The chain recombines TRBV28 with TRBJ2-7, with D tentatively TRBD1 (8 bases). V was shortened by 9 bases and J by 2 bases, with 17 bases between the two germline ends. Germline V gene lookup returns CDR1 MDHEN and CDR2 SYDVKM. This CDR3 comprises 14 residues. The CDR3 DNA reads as TGTGCCAGACCAAAACAGGGGGGGCCCTACGAGCAGTACTTC. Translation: CARPKQGGPYEQYF.

The CDR3 DNA follows: TGTGCCAGCTTTACAGGGGATGGCGGGGAGCTGTTTTTT. Its protein is CASFTGDGGELFF. This chain uses TRBV28 with TRBJ2-2, with 7 positions matching TRBD1. The CDR3 runs to 13 residues. With V trimmed by 8 bases and J by 7 bases, 7 bases remained unmatched. CDR1 and CDR2 from the germline V gene are MDHEN and SYDVKM.

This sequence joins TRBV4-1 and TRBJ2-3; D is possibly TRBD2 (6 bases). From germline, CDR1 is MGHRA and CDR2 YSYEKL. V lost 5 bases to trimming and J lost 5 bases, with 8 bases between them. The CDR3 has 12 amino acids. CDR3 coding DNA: TGCGCCAGCAGCTCCGGGAGAGATACGCAGTATTTT. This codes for CASSSGRDTQYF.